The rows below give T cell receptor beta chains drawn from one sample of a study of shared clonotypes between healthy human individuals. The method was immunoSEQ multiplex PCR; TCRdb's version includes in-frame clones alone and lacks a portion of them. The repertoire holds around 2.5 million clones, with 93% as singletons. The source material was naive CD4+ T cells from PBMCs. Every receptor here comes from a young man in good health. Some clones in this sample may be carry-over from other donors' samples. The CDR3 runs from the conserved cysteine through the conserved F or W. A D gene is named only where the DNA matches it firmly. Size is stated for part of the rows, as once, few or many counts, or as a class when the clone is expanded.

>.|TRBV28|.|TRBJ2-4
TGTGCCAGCAGCCCTACCCCGACCGTGTTTCAGTACTTC
CASSPTPTVFQYF
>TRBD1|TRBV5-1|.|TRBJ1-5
TGCGCCAGCAGCTTTTATTACAGGGGGCTCCTACCATTACTCAATCAGCCCCAGCATTTT
CASSFYYRGLLPLLNQPQHF
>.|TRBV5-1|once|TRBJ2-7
TGCGCCAGCAGGCTCTCTGGTTTGGGGGCCTACGAGCAGTACTTC
CASRLSGLGAYEQYF
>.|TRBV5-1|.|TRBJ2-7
TGCGCCAGCAGCAGCCCGGACAGTTGGACCTACGAGCAGTACTTC
CASSSPDSWTYEQYF
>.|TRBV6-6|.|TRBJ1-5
TGTGCGTCCTCGGGGGCTGGAGATAACAATCAGCCCCAGCATTTT
CASSGAGDNNQPQHF
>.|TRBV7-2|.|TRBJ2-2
TGTGCCAGCAGCTTAGAGGTGCTCGGGCCGGGCCGGACCGGGGAGCTGTTTTTT
CASSLEVLGPGRTGELFF
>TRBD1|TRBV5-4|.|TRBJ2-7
TGTGCCAGCAGCCGGGACAGGGGCCCCCTAAGCCTGTACTTC
CASSRDRGPLSLYF
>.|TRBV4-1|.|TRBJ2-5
TGCGCCAGCAGCCAAGTAATCCAAGAGACCCAGTACTTC
CASSQVIQETQYF
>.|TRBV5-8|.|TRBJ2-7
TGTGCCAGCAGCTTGGACACCGGGACCCCCAGGTCCTACGAGCAGTACTTC
CASSLDTGTPRSYEQYF
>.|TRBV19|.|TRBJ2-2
TGTGCCAGTAGTAATTTCCAGGGGAACACCGGGGAGCTGTTTTTT
CASSNFQGNTGELFF
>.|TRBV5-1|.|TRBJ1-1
TGCGCCAGCAGCCTGGGGGACACGGGAGGAACTGAAGCTTTCTTT
CASSLGDTGGTEAFF
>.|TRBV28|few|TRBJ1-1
TGTGCCAGCAGTCTAGTGACCCGGCAAGCTTTCTTT
CASSLVTRQAFF
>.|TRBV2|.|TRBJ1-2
TGTGCCAGCAGGCAAAGCTCTAACTATGGCTACACCTTC
CASRQSSNYGYTF
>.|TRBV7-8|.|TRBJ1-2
TGTGCCAGCAGCTCTCTTACGTGGGGGAGCTATGATGGCTACACCTTC
CASSSLTWGSYDGYTF
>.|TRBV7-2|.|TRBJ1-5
TGTGCCAGCACCCGGGAGGGAGGAGCGGGTCAGCCCCAGCATTTT
CASTREGGAGQPQHF
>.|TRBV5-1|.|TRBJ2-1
TGCGCCAGCAGCTATGACCCTGCAGGGAGATCCTACAATGAGCAGTTCTTC
CASSYDPAGRSYNEQFF
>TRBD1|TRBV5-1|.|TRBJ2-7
TGCGCCAGCAGCTTGTCGCGACAGGGGCCCTACGAGCAGTACTTC
CASSLSRQGPYEQYF
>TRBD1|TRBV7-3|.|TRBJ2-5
TGTGCCAGCGGACAGGGGGAATGGGAGACCCAGTACTTC
CASGQGEWETQYF
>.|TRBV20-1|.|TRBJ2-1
TGCAGTGCTACCCCCGACGGTGAGCAGTTCTTC
CSATPDGEQFF
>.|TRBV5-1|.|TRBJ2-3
TGCGCCAGCAGCTTGGGACCTGTCGCAGGGCGCACAGATACGCAGTATTTT
CASSLGPVAGRTDTQYF
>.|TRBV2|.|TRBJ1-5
TGTGCCAGCAGCGAGAGGGCCGGCAATCAGCCCCAGCATTTT
CASSERAGNQPQHF